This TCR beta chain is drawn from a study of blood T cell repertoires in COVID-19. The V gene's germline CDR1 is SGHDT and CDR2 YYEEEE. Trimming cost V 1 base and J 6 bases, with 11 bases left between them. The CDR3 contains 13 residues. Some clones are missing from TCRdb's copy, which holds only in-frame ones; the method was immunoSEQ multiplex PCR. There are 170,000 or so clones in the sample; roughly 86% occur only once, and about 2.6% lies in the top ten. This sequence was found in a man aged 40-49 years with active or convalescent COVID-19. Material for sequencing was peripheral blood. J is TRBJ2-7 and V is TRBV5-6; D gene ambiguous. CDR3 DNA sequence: TGTGCCAGCAGCTTGTCGCTAAGTTCCGAGCAGTACTTC. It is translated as CASSLSLSSEQYF.